The 27 T cell receptor beta chains in this list originate from one sample, sequenced in a study of blood T cell repertoires in COVID-19. Clones were read by immunoSEQ multiplex PCR, and TCRdb kept only the in-frame ones, dropping some. This table holds hundreds of thousands of clones, approximately 78% found once. Specimen: peripheral blood. The receptors were gathered from an older woman with active or convalescent COVID-19.

CDR3 sequence (DNA): TGTGCCAGCAGTGAATGGACAGGTCCAAATAGCAATCAGCCCCAGCATTTT. It specifies CASSEWTGPNSNQPQHF. This chain uses TRBV6-1 with TRBJ1-5, with 7 bases identical to TRBD1. CDR1 and CDR2 (germline): MNHNS, SASEGT. The CDR3 runs to 17 residues. V gave up 2 bases and J gave up 0 bases; unmatched junction bases: 7.

V is TRBV19 and J is TRBJ2-4, with 7 nucleotides matching TRBD2. Germline assignment: CDR1 LNHDA and CDR2 SQIVND (reference sequence). The CDR3 extends over 14 amino acids. V was clipped by 6 bases and J by 7 bases; unmatched bases: 9. The CDR3 DNA reads TGTGCCAGTAGCCCACCGGGACTAAGGAACATTCAGTACTTC. Translating gives CASSPPGLRNIQYF.

The chain couples TRBV18 to TRBJ1-6, with D perhaps TRBD1 (6 bases). The CDR3 covers 13 residues. Germline V gives CDR1 KGHSH, CDR2 LQKENI. The germline V and J ends were trimmed by 5 bases and 10 bases, with 12 bases remaining between them. CDR3 coding DNA: TGTGCCAGCTCAACGAACAGGGACTCACCCCTCCACTTT. Protein: CASSTNRDSPLHF.

This chain uses TRBV7-2 with TRBJ2-1; 9 nucleotides agree with TRBD2. The V and J ends lost 3 bases and 10 bases, in that order; junction bases with no gene match: 10. CDR1 is SGHTA and CDR2 is FQGNSA in the germline V gene. This CDR3 contains 15 residues. CDR3 sequence reads: CASSFPRPSGEEQFF. Written as DNA, the CDR3 is TGTGCCAGCAGCTTCCCCCGGCCTAGCGGGGAGGAGCAGTTCTTC.

This chain links TRBV10-3 with TRBJ2-3; no definite D call. Germline V lookup: CDR1 ENHRY, CDR2 SYGVKD. The CDR3 extends over 16 amino acids. Trimming left V 8 bases short and J 0 bases short, with 18 bases between. The CDR3 sequence: CAISRVSTVSTDTQYF. DNA for the CDR3: TGTGCCATCTCTCGAGTGAGCACCGTTAGCACAGATACGCAGTATTTT.

The rearrangement links TRBV6-2 or TRBV6-3 to TRBJ2-5; 7 bases are shared with TRBD2. This CDR3 comprises 15 residues. Germline CDR1 MNHEY, CDR2 SVGEGT. The V segment lost 4 bases and the J segment 3 bases; nucleotides outside the gene matches: 8. This CDR3 is CASSSRRTREETQYF. CDR3 nucleotides: TGTGCCAGCAGTTCCCGTCGGACTAGGGAAGAGACCCAGTACTTC.

The V gene is TRBV5-1, the J gene TRBJ2-3; 16 bases line up with TRBD2. The J segment lost 7 bases and the V segment lost 4 bases, leaving 6 bases of the junction unmatched. There are 16 residues in the CDR3. CDR1 SGHRS and CDR2 YFSETQ come from the germline V gene. CDR3 sequence reads: CASSSGTSGGANTQYF. In DNA form, the CDR3 reads TGCGCCAGCAGCAGCGGGACTAGCGGGGGGGCAAATACGCAGTATTTT.

A single count supports this clone. The rearrangement uses TRBV7-2 and TRBJ1-5; a possible D gene is TRBD1 (5 bases). V lost 2 bases to trimming and J lost 0 bases, with 11 bases between them. The CDR3 has 16 residues. Germline-derived CDR1 and CDR2 are SGHTA and FQGNSA. The CDR3 protein is CASSLQGSYSNQPQHF. CDR3 DNA sequence: TGTGCCAGCAGCTTACAGGGTTCCTATAGCAATCAGCCCCAGCATTTT.

The chain uses TRBV13 and TRBJ1-5; 8 positions agree with TRBD1. Germline V CDR1 and CDR2: PRHDT, FYEKMQ (reference sequence). The trim removed 0 bases at V and 4 bases at J, leaving 2 bases unmatched. The CDR3 consists of 15 residues. As DNA, the CDR3 is TGTGCCAGCAGCTTAGGGACAGGGGTGAATCAGCCCCAGCATTTT. It yields the protein CASSLGTGVNQPQHF.

V usage is TRBV19 and J usage is TRBJ1-5; D perhaps matches TRBD1 (5 bases). Germline values: CDR1 LNHDA, CDR2 SQIVND (reference sequence). This CDR3 is 15 amino acids long. The V gene lost 5 bases and the J gene lost 4 bases, with 15 bases spanning the gap. The CDR3 sequence: CASSDSDGPNQPQHF. Here the CDR3 DNA reads TGTGCCAGTAGTGACAGCGATGGCCCTAATCAGCCCCAGCATTTT.

The chain carries TRBV5-1 and TRBJ2-1; 9 nucleotides align to TRBD2. The CDR3 spans 17 residues. V dropped 0 bases and J dropped 2; count of bases not matched to a gene: 6. Germline-derived CDR1 and CDR2 are SGHRS and YFSETQ. The CDR3 is CASSLAPSGEAYNEQFF. CDR3 coding DNA: TGCGCCAGCAGCTTGGCTCCTAGCGGGGAGGCCTACAATGAGCAGTTCTTC.

This chain links TRBV18 with TRBJ2-1, with D unresolved. This CDR3 has 14 amino acids. Germline loops: CDR1 KGHSH, CDR2 LQKENI. V lost 6 bases, J lost 2 bases, and 11 bases lay in between. CDR3 sequence (DNA): TGTGCCAGCTCCCTAAGGCAGGCCTACAATGAGCAGTTCTTC. It encodes CASSLRQAYNEQFF. Based on the CDR3 plus reference TRBV18 and TRBJ2-1, the full variable domain is NAGVMQNPRHLVRRRGQEARLRCSPMKGHSHVYWYRQLPEEGLKFMVYLQKENIIDESGMPKERFSAEFPKEGPSILRIQQVVRGDSAAYFCASSLRQAYNEQFFGPGTRLTVL.

This clone was seen more than once but under ten times. The J gene is TRBJ2-1, the V gene TRBV5-1; possibly TRBD1 for D (6 bases). The germline V gene encodes CDR1 SGHRS and CDR2 YFSETQ. The CDR3 is made up of 15 amino acids. V was cut by 1 base and J by 7 bases, with 15 bases left in between. CDR3 DNA: TGCGCCAGCAGCTTGAACAGGGCCTCGGAGAATGAGCAGTTCTTC. This sequence encodes CASSLNRASENEQFF.

The chain combines TRBV2 with TRBJ2-3, with D tentatively TRBD1 (5 bases). Trimming removed 6 bases at V and 0 bases at J, with 13 bases between. The CDR3 contains 15 residues. CDR1 and CDR2 (germline): SNHLY, FYNNEI. CDR3 DNA: TGTGCCAGCAGCACGACAGAGGCTAGCACAGATACGCAGTATTTT. Translating gives CASSTTEASTDTQYF.

Regarding this clone: One end of the junction is discordant with germline, which a read error may explain. The chain has TRBV5-1 and TRBJ1-1, with D perhaps TRBD1 (5 bases). Germline lookup yields CDR1 SGHRS and CDR2 YFSETQ. This CDR3 has 17 amino acids. CDR3 region: CASRLGYSQVMNTEAFF. As DNA, the CDR3 is TGCGCCAGCAGGTTGGGCTACTCACAGGTAATGAACACTGAAGCTTTCTTT.

The CDR3 DNA reads TGTGCCAGCAGCTTAGGGGACAGCTACGAGCAGTACTTC. Translated: CASSLGDSYEQYF. The V gene is TRBV11-3, the J gene TRBJ2-7; 7 bases align to TRBD1. J gave up 3 bases and V 1 base, and 0 bases lay outside the gene matches. Looked up from germline, CDR1 is SGHNT and CDR2 is YENEEA. The CDR3 has 13 amino acids.

V and J are TRBV9 and TRBJ2-1; 8 positions match TRBD2. Germline trimming cut 0 bases from V and 0 bases from J; bases unmatched to any gene: 11. This CDR3 has 19 residues. Per germline, CDR1 SGDLS and CDR2 YYNGEE. The CDR3 sequence is CASSVDPAGAFSSYNEQFF. The CDR3, as DNA: TGTGCCAGCAGCGTAGATCCAGCGGGGGCCTTTTCCTCCTACAATGAGCAGTTCTTC.

V gene TRBV2 combines with J gene TRBJ1-2, with 9 bases that match TRBD1. Germline lookup yields CDR1 SNHLY and CDR2 FYNNEI. V lost 4 bases and J lost 5; bases outside the gene matches: 5. The CDR3 has 14 amino acids. The CDR3 region is CASSAPDRGYGYTF. The CDR3 DNA sequence: TGTGCCAGCAGTGCCCCGGACAGGGGATATGGCTACACCTTC.

The V call is TRBV18, the J call TRBJ1-1, with TRBD1 as a possible D gene (6 bases). CDR3 length equals 14 residues. The V gene lost 5 bases and the J gene lost 3 bases, with 13 bases spanning the gap. Germline CDR1 reads KGHSH; CDR2 reads LQKENI. CDR3: CASSSRDKDTEAFF. The CDR3 DNA follows: TGTGCCAGCTCAAGCCGGGACAAAGACACTGAAGCTTTCTTT.

This rearrangement joins TRBV29-1 to TRBJ1-2; D is unclear. The CDR3 contains 12 residues. Deletions cut 5 bases from V and 8 bases from J, with 15 bases between. CDR1 is SQVTM, CDR2 ANQGSEA, per germline. CDR3 amino acids: CSVLTPSSGYTF. The CDR3 DNA reads TGCAGCGTTCTTACTCCTTCGAGCGGCTACACCTTC.

In this sample, this clone turned up a few times. The chain has TRBV4-3 and TRBJ2-1; D possibly corresponds to TRBD2 (6 bases). The V end lost 5 bases, the J end lost 8 bases, and 13 bases lay between the germline ends. Germline assignment: CDR1 LGHNA and CDR2 YSLEER. The CDR3 has 13 residues. CDR3 bases: TGCGCCAGCAGCAGAACTAGCTTCTATGAGCAGTTCTTC. It specifies CASSRTSFYEQFF.

The V call is TRBV7-9, the J call TRBJ2-1; 11 bases agree with TRBD2. This CDR3 contains 16 residues. V lost 7 bases and J lost 0; bases outside the gene matches: 5. Germline V CDR1 and CDR2: SEHNR, FQNEAQ (reference sequence). The CDR3 region is CASMGLAASSYNEQFF. The CDR3 DNA reads as TGTGCCAGCATGGGACTAGCGGCGAGCTCCTACAATGAGCAGTTCTTC.

CDR3 residues: CSALPLTDYGYTF. DNA of the CDR3: TGCAGCGCGTTACCTCTAACCGACTATGGCTACACCTTC. The chain joins TRBV29-1 to TRBJ1-2; D is ambiguous. The CDR3 spans 13 residues. Germline V gene lookup returns CDR1 SQVTM and CDR2 ANQGSEA. With 7 bases removed from V and 3 bases from J, the gap between germline ends came to 15 bases.

This clone was observed a few times. The J gene is TRBJ2-2, the V gene TRBV2, with 11 bases lining up with TRBD2. From germline, CDR1 is SNHLY and CDR2 FYNNEI. The CDR3 has 15 residues. V gave up 7 bases and J gave up 9 bases; unmatched junction bases: 10. The CDR3 region is CASNSGGARTRELFF. The CDR3 DNA follows: TGTGCCAGCAATAGCGGGGGGGCCCGCACGAGGGAGCTGTTTTTT.

CDR3 nucleotides: TGCGCCAGCAGCCCGCGGGGACAGGGCTATGGCTACACCTTC. Amino acid sequence: CASSPRGQGYGYTF. The rearrangement joins TRBV4-3 to TRBJ1-2, with 9 bases that match TRBD1. Germline-derived CDR1 and CDR2 are LGHNA and YSLEER. CDR3 length equals 14 residues. Losses at the gene ends were 4 bases for V and 4 bases for J; bases not matched to a gene: 4.

The chain couples TRBV5-4 to TRBJ1-6; weak D call: TRBD1 (6 bases). The CDR3 has 16 amino acids. The ends were cut back, 0 bases at V and 9 bases at J, with 16 bases in the middle. Per the germline V gene, CDR1 is SGHNT and CDR2 is YYREEE (reference sequence). In DNA form, the CDR3 reads TGTGCCAGCAGCTTGGTAGCCGGGGGGCTAGGTTCACCCCTCCACTTT. This sequence encodes CASSLVAGGLGSPLHF.

The V and J genes are TRBV4-1 and TRBJ2-5; 7 nucleotides match TRBD2. Germline-derived CDR1 and CDR2 are MGHRA and YSYEKL. V shed 1 base and J 4 bases; nucleotides not matched to a gene: 0. The CDR3 contains 13 residues. In DNA, the CDR3 is TGCGCCAGCAGCCAAGTAGCGGGAGAGACCCAGTACTTC. The encoded protein is CASSQVAGETQYF.